This is a list of T cell receptor beta chains from one sample in a study of blood T cell repertoires in COVID-19. Only in-frame clones appear in the TCRdb table, and some are missing; sequencing was by immunoSEQ multiplex PCR. Of 26,000 or so clones detected, 60% to 70% appear once; the ten largest clones hold under 7.5%. Sequences were obtained from peripheral blood. These receptors were obtained from a man between 60 and 75 years old with active or convalescent COVID-19. Both conserved end residues are part of each CDR3. Each record gives: J gene, V gene, CDR3 protein.

J gene: TRBJ1-2; V gene: TRBV9; CDR3 protein: CACKLSYGGGRYTF
J gene: TRBJ1-1; V gene: TRBV11-2; CDR3 protein: CASSSAGGVSEAFF
J gene: TRBJ1-2; V gene: TRBV6-5; CDR3 protein: CASRGTGFSYGYTF
J gene: TRBJ2-4; V gene: TRBV9; CDR3 protein: CASSTRPKTDRAKNIQYF
J gene: TRBJ1-1; V gene: TRBV6-5; CDR3 protein: CASSSRDRGSEAFF
J gene: TRBJ2-3; V gene: TRBV4-1; CDR3 protein: CASNTSPESKTDTQYF
J gene: TRBJ2-7; V gene: TRBV10-3; CDR3 protein: CAISESRLAGAEQYF
J gene: TRBJ1-5; V gene: TRBV19; CDR3 protein: CASSMAGGRTRQPQHF
J gene: TRBJ2-3; V gene: TRBV10-3; CDR3 protein: CAISGETSGGVGTDTQYF
J gene: TRBJ2-1; V gene: TRBV6-6; CDR3 protein: CASSKDRAVGYNEQFF
J gene: TRBJ1-1; V gene: TRBV19; CDR3 protein: CASSIQGKGVNTEAFF
J gene: TRBJ1-6; V gene: TRBV5-1; CDR3 protein: CASSSGDGGSSYNSPLHF
J gene: TRBJ1-6; V gene: TRBV7-3; CDR3 protein: CASSLNPGGSNSPLHF
J gene: TRBJ2-2; V gene: TRBV9; CDR3 protein: CASSPRLNTGELFF
J gene: TRBJ1-2; V gene: TRBV6-5; CDR3 protein: CASSYSSTAGGYTF
J gene: TRBJ2-1; V gene: TRBV5-1; CDR3 protein: CASSIGTSGLPYNEQFF
J gene: TRBJ2-7; V gene: TRBV6-6; CDR3 protein: CASSHTSGGIASYEQYF
J gene: TRBJ2-5; V gene: TRBV29-1; CDR3 protein: CSGQVSETQYF
J gene: TRBJ1-2; V gene: TRBV16; CDR3 protein: CASSQSGRVYGYTF
J gene: TRBJ1-2; V gene: TRBV27; CDR3 protein: CASSLNGGYGYTF
J gene: TRBJ1-1; V gene: TRBV2; CDR3 protein: CASSGREKTEAFF
J gene: TRBJ1-5; V gene: TRBV5-5; CDR3 protein: CASSLTGGDSNQPQHF
J gene: TRBJ2-1; V gene: TRBV5-5; CDR3 protein: CASSQGLAGAYTDEQFF